This T cell receptor beta chain appears in the sequencing data of a study of a mutant IDH1 vaccine in newly diagnosed glioma. J lost 0 bases, V lost 4 bases, and 2 bases had no gene match. This CDR3 is 15 amino acids long. CDR1 is MNHEY and CDR2 is SVGAGI in the germline V gene. About this clone: Its antigen remains unknown.

The assay was immunoSEQ multiplex PCR, and TCRdb's table has in-frame clones only and misses some. The sample holds 45,000 to 60,000 clones, 88% seen once. Noted time point: week 35, safety follow-up. Every vaccine dose comprised 300 ug of mutant IDH1 20-mer peptide plus topical imiquimod. Sequences were derived from PBMCs, sampled from a glioma patient whose treatment included an IDH1 peptide vaccine. The chain links TRBV6-5 to TRBJ2-7; 11 nucleotides line up with TRBD2. The TCR was taken from a woman in her thirties or forties with glioma. CDR3 sequence (DNA): TGTGCCAGCAGTTTAGCGGGGGGGAGCTCCTACGAGCAGTACTTC. This sequence encodes CASSLAGGSSYEQYF.